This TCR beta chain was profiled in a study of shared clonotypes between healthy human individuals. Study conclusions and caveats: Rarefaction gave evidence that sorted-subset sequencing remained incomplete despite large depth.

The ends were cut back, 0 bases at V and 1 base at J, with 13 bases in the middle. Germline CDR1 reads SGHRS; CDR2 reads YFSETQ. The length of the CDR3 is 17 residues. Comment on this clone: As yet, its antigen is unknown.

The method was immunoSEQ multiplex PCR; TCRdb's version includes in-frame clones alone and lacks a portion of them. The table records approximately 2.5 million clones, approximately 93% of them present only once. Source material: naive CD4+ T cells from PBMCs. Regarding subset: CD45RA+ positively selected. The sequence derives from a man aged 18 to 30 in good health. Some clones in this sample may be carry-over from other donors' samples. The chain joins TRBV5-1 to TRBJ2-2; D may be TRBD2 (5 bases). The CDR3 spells CASSLAEGLLNTGELFF. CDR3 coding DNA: TGCGCCAGCAGCTTGGCCGAGGGTTTACTGAACACCGGGGAGCTGTTTTTT.